This entry concerns a single T cell receptor (beta chain). Antigen specificity is unknown. Only in-frame clones appear in the TCRdb table, and some are missing; sequencing was by immunoSEQ multiplex PCR. The sample has around 80,000 clones, roughly 89% seen once. The sequenced cases were selected for having the highest brain T cell transcript signatures. This sample stems from a study of brain T cells in children with intractable seizures. Study outcomes and limitations: Viral specificity was inferred only from CDR3 similarity; HCMV serostatus was unknown.

This specimen consisted of peripheral blood, obtained at surgery. This clonotype originated in a girl aged 2 to 10 with Rasmussen encephalitis and intractable seizures.

CDR3 bases: TGTGCCAGCAGCTTCGGTTACCGGGACAGACAATCCTACGAGCAGTACTTC. Amino acid sequence: CASSFGYRDRQSYEQYF. V usage is TRBV11-2 and J usage is TRBJ2-7; 7 bases align to TRBD1. V shed 3 bases, J shed 1 base, and the junction held 12 bases outside the gene matches. This CDR3 comprises 17 residues. Germline V gives CDR1 SGHAT, CDR2 FQNNGV. Full variable domain (outside the CDR3, taken from reference TRBV11-2 and TRBJ2-7): EAGVAQSPRYKIIEKRQSVAFWCNPISGHATLYWYQQILGQGPKLLIQFQNNGVVDDSQLPKDRFSAERLKGVDSTLKIQPAKLEDSAVYLCASSFGYRDRQSYEQYFGPGTRLTVT.